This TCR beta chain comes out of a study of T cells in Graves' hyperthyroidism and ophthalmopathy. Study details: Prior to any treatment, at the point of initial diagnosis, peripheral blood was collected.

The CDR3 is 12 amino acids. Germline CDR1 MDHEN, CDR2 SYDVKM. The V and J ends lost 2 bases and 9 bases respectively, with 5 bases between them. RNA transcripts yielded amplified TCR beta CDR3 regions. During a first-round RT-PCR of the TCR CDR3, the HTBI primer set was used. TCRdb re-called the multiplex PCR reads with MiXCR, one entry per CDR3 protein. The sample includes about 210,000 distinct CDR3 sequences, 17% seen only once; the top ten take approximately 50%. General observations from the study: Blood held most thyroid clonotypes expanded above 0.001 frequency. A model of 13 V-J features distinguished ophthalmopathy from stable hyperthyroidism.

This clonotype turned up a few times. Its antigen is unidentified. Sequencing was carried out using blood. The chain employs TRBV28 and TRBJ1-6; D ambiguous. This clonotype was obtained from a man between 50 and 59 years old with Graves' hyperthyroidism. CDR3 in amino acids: CASSLTGSPLHF. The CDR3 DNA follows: TGTGCCAGCAGTTTAACGGGTTCACCCCTCCACTTT.